The sequence of this T cell receptor (beta chain) was determined in a study of CD8 T cells in ankylosing spondylitis. The authors made TCR beta libraries by quantitative 5'-RACE with molecular barcodes. One entry per CDR3 protein, called by TCRdb with MiXCR from the 5' RACE reads. The data contain 700,000 or so distinct CDR3 sequences, roughly 19% of them singletons. Study-level findings and limits: There were earlier reports of some motif variants in reactive arthritis synovial fluid and blood. Disease-linked clones were reportedly significantly enriched in matched ankylosing spondylitis synovial fluid. With a CD8+ phenotype, disease-linked clones were relatively rare in peripheral blood. Blood from ankylosing spondylitis patients appeared to carry a characteristic roughly 8-variant TCR beta motif.

This clonotype was found a few times. Its cognate antigen is unknown. Germline CDR1 MDHEN, CDR2 SYDVKM. Trimming cost V 3 bases and J 4 bases; bases outside gene matches: 5. The CDR3 is 15 residues long. The chain employs TRBV28 and TRBJ2-2; 7 bases map to TRBD1. Sequencing input: blood, either unsorted or a sorted T cell fraction (not recorded which). The TCR was taken from a male donor with ankylosing spondylitis. The DNA of the CDR3 is TGTGCCAGCAGTTTGCCCGGGACAGTCACCGGGGAGCTGTTTTTT. This sequence encodes CASSLPGTVTGELFF.